The present entry profiles one T cell receptor beta chain with its context. Its specific antigen is unknown. The record originates from a study of cytomegalovirus exposure and HLA in healthy donors (dated by TCRdb to between 2016 and 2019). Regarding the complete study: An earlier analysis of about 530 of the donors reported 250 to 300 Gb of sequence data and 117 million unique TCR beta sequences obtained from about 179 million T cells. Roughly 300 gigabases of sequencing data and 80 million or so unique TCR sequences were included in an early release covering around 600 HLA-typed donors. The genetic ancestry cluster associated with self-reported Caucasian donors included 80% to 90% of the roughly 360 genotyped donors. The aim of the study was to test whether cataloging public T cell receptors could identify signatures of past pathogen exposure. Using immunosequencing, the study profiled T cell repertoires from around 680 subjects and related those repertoires to cytomegalovirus serostatus. In addition to the first cohort of around 670 subjects, a separate validation cohort of approximately 110 different subjects was used. To predict cytomegalovirus infection status, the study combined high-throughput TCR immunosequencing, statistical association of individual TCRs with disease status, and machine learning. To study patterns of TCR occurrence, a later analysis re-analyzed previously published TCR beta repertoires from 700 or so donors and added high-resolution HLA genotyping. Rather than drawing on any new phenotypic data, the later analysis identified candidate immune exposures from TCR beta sequences and the way those sequences occurred across donors. An earlier analysis of 587 of the donors used high-throughput TCR beta sequencing to judge whether each TCR beta V gene segment behaved as functional or pseudogenic. Donor age, sex, ethnicity and CMV serostatus were collected together with the repertoire data. In a later genetic analysis, genome-wide SNP genotypes for about 55% of the roughly 700 donors were used, and that subset was treated as a discovery cohort. Every repertoire in the discovery cohort had been generated on one and the same sequencing platform. Class I and class II HLA loci were covered by the typing at four-digit resolution. The number of donors typed differed by locus, with roughly 620-630 for A, B, C, DRB1 and DQB1, approximately 500 for DQA1, nearly 610 for DPA1, and some 440 for DPB1. Because of strong linkage in the cohort, 5 or 6 DR-DQ haplotypes were treated as single units for association and clustering. Across under 500 genotyped donors of the cohort, an average of 235,054 unique TCR beta nucleotide sequences per donor were sequenced, and 15% to 20% of those sequences were non-productive. Overall study outcomes, separate from this receptor: A further reported finding was that TCR beta sequences accurately predicted the HLA-A and HLA-B alleles for most subjects in the first cohort. According to a later analysis, most CMV-associated TCR beta chains appeared to be HLA-restricted, and the HLA associations seemed to be driven largely by CMV exposure. The sequencing pipeline was judged likely to have produced a cluster of highly shared sequence variants as a technical artifact. Because counts were too low, roughly 16 rarely observed V segments, including chromosome 9 orphons, were left out of the earlier analysis of 587 of the donors. The classifier was reported to diagnose cytomegalovirus status with high specificity and sensitivity in both the original and validation cohorts. In a later analysis, the rate of TCR association differed among HLA loci, with DRB1 alleles having the most associated TCRs and HLA-C alleles having the fewest. The cohort was sequenced for TCR beta chains only, and without alpha or paired-chain data the features that could be detected were limited. Most TCR sequences were observed very rarely across donors, whereas some public TCRs were present in many individuals. Because some donors lacked HLA typing at each locus, the association tests relied only on the typed subset. Several of the top co-occurrence clusters appeared to be linked to parvovirus B19, influenza, CMV and Epstein-Barr virus, according to a later analysis. V-gene and J-gene trimming of TCR beta chains was associated with a missense DCLRE1C variant in a later genetic analysis, and the association was replicated in an independent cohort. When HLA alleles, especially DR and DQ, strongly co-occurred, attributing TCR associations to individual alleles was difficult. In an earlier analysis of approximately 590 of the donors, most TCR beta V segments appeared in productive rearrangements about 87% or about 30% of the time, broadly matching IMGT annotations. The presence/absence analyses assumed that sequencing depth was roughly uniform across donors, and that assumption may not be true. Some IMGT-functional V segments, including TRBV6-2 and TRBV6-3, could not be told apart with the 87-base-pair reads, so those segments were excluded. At a false discovery rate of 0.05, a later analysis linked fewer than 20,000 TCR beta sequences to specific HLA alleles. In a later analysis, HLA-associated TCR beta chains were found to be more clonally expanded and to have lower generation probabilities than equally common non-associated chains. A few of the identified cytomegalovirus-associated TCR beta chains were confirmed in vitro to be specific for cytomegalovirus antigens. Correlated functional status among segregating V segments might be attributable to linkage disequilibrium, but an unknown experimental factor could not be ruled out. The authors suggested that the approach could potentially be extended to other disease states and immunological phenotypes. According to a later genetic analysis, donors in an Asian-associated ancestry cluster had fewer N-insertions in productive TCRs than the approximately 610-donor mean. In the study, some 160 TCR beta chains were listed as associated with cytomegalovirus. Immune exposure information for the cohort was limited to CMV serostatus.

The cohort consisted of 600 or so healthy bone marrow donors. At the time of sampling, all cohort members were nominally healthy, though unrecorded immune exposures were likely present. The donor tested CMV seropositive and was one of the 289 seropositive cohort members. Every donor gave a peripheral blood sample, and the peripheral blood mononuclear cells from that sample were used for TCR beta sequencing. The Qiagen DNeasy Blood Extraction Kit was used to extract genomic DNA from the blood cell samples. Library generation was performed with the immunoSEQ multiplex PCR assay. The multiplex PCR relied on a mix of 60 forward primers for TCR Vbeta segments and 13 reverse primers for TCR Jbeta segments. The CDR3 region of rearranged TCR beta genes was amplified from genomic DNA with a multiplex PCR assay. Amplified TCR beta libraries were sequenced as 87-base-pair reads on the Illumina HiSeq System. As for how the authors treated the data: A later analysis counted tens of millions of unique TCR beta chains across the 700 or so repertoires, and around 9.9 million of these chains were shared by at least two donors. A nearest-neighbor algorithm error-corrected the raw reads and collapsed the reads into unique sequences, merging closely related sequences to remove PCR and sequencing errors. To assign V, D and J gene segments, CDR3 sequences were aligned to IMGT reference sequences. Each retained sequence needed at least a six-nucleotide match to both a V gene segment and a J gene segment. Rearrangements were called productive when the CDR3 lacked stop codons and stayed in frame with V and J; all others were non-productive. Following IMGT convention, CDR3 was defined as the stretch from the second conserved V-encoded cysteine to the conserved J-encoded phenylalanine. The earlier analysis of a few hundred of the donors excluded any sequence lacking an unambiguous match to a single V gene segment. In an earlier analysis of approximately 590 of the donors, a V segment was called functional when productive rearrangements were above 56.7%, and segregating when the standard deviation between donors exceeded 5%. To diagnose cytomegalovirus status from the catalog of TCR beta chain sequences, a statistical classification framework was built. V and J gene assignment, in a later analysis, came from comparing TCR nucleotide sequences with IMGT/GENE-DB human TR gene sequences. The TCRdist pipeline was used in a later analysis to assign CDR3 sequences and most-parsimonious VDJ recombination scenarios. In a later analysis, each TCR beta chain was defined by its CDR3 amino acid sequence together with its V-gene family, and reads without a unique V-gene family were excluded. To address suspected cross-contamination and a sequencing artifact, a later analysis removed 592 highly shared, low-generation-probability nucleotide sequences. In a later analysis, a clonal expansion index for each public chain was calculated from normalized within-repertoire ranks of inferred template counts. A later analysis computed generation probabilities with a VDJ recombination model fitted to out-of-frame rearrangements, and checked the results against IGoR. A later analysis scored TCR-TCR, TCR-HLA and TCR-CMV co-occurrence with hypergeometric tests, applying a repertoire-size bias correction to TCR pairs. In a later analysis, false discovery rates were estimated by permuting HLA or CMV assignments 20 times. In a later analysis, co-occurring TCRs were grouped with DBSCAN, and TCRdist sequence similarity was added when clustering was performed within HLA-allele-positive subsets. Repertoires with fewer than 30,000 or more than 120,000 public chains, plus five repertoires with anomalous nucleotide sharing, were excluded from co-occurrence clustering. TCRdb retrieved this table from immuneACCESS and kept in-frame rearrangements only. Not all clones are present; in checked studies, unresolved V genes account for under half, and no reason is known for the remainder. The V and J calls and clone size are taken from that table; D and trimming were inferred from the DNA. The sample table records under 200,000 clones. Clones ranked in the top ten supply around 0.8% of the sample.

The CDR3 contains 13 residues, cysteine and phenylalanine counted. The only DNA kept is the CDR3, 39 bases in frame from the first base. The trim is 10 bases for V and 8 bases for J, with a gap of 20 bases between the germline ends. As encoded in the germline V gene (reference sequence), CDR1 is LNHDA while CDR2 is SQIVND. Sequenced sample: PBMCs. This TCR derives from a woman younger than 30 in good health and CMV-seropositive. Recombination joined TRBV19 with TRBJ1-2; confidence is insufficient to name the D gene. The bases are TGTGCCACCTCGTTGGGAGAGGGTAGGGGCTACACCTTC. Its translation reads: CATSLGEGRGYTF.